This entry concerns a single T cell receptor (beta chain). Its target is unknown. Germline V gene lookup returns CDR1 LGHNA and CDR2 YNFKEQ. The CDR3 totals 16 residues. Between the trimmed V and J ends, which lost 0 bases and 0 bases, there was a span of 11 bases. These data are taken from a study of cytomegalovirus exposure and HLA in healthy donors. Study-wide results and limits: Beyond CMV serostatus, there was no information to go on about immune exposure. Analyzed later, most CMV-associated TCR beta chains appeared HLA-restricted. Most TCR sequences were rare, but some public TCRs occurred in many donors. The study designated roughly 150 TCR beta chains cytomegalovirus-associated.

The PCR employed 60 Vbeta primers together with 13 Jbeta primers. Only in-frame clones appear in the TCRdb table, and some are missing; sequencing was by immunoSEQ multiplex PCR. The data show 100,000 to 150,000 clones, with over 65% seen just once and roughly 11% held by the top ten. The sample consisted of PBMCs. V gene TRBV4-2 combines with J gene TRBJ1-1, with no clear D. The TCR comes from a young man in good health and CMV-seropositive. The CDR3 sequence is CASSQDVGGMNTEAFF. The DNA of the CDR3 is TGTGCCAGCAGCCAAGATGTTGGAGGGATGAACACTGAAGCTTTCTTT.